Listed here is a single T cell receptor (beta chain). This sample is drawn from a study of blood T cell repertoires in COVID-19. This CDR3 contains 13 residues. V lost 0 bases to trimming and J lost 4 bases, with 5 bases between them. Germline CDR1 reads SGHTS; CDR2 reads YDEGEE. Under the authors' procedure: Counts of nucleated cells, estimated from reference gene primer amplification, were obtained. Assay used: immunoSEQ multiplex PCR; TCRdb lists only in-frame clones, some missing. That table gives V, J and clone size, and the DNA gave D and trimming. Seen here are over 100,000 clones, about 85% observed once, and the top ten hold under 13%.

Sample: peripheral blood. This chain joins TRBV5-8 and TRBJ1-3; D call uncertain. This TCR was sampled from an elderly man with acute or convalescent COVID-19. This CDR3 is CASSLDSGNTIYF. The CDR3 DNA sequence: TGTGCCAGCAGCTTGGACAGCGGAAACACCATATATTTT.